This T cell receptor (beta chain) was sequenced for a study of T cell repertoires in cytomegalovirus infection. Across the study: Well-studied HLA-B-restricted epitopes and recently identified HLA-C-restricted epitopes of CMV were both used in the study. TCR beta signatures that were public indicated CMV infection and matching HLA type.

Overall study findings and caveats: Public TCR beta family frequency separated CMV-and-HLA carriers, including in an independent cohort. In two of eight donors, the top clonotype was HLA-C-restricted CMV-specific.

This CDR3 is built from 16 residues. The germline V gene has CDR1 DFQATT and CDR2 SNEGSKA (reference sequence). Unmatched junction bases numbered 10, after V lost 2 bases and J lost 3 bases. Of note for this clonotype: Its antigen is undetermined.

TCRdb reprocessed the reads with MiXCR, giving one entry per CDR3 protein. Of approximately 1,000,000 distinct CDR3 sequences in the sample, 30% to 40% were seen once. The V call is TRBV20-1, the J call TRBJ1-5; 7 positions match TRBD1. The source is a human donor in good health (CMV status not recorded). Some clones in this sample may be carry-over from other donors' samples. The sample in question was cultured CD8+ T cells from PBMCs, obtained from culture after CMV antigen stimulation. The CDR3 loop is CSARKGIGQVNQPQHF. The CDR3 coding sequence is TGCAGTGCTAGAAAGGGGATAGGACAGGTCAATCAGCCCCAGCATTTT.